Sequencing of this T cell receptor (beta chain) was carried out in a study of T-cell memory formation after mild COVID-19 (dated by TCRdb to the early 2020s). Study-level background: Most TCR sequence clusters were specific to one of the two donors. In a couple of donors, T-cell clones that expanded and contracted after mild COVID-19 were tracked by sequencing TCRalpha and TCRbeta repertoires over time. The cohort comprised two young, previously healthy adult volunteers, one female and one male.

General findings and caveats noted by the study authors: Clones contracting from day 15 to 85 had balanced CD4/CD8 phenotypes, while a second wave expanding from day 15 to 37 was biased towards CD4+. Only two mild cases were covered in the study, and larger cohorts including severe cases with pre-infection samples were considered necessary. Contracting CD4+ clones turned up mainly in the CM and EM memory subsets, whereas EMRA was where CD8+ clones were enriched. SARS-CoV-2 specificity of the second-wave clones peaking on day 37 was not confirmed. Some responding clones were found in pre-infection memory, which suggests that pre-existing cross-reactive memory T cells took part in the SARS-CoV-2 response.

The sequencer was an Illumina NovaSeq 6000. cDNA libraries for TCRalpha and TCRbeta were prepared by 5'RACE using constant-segment primers, with sample barcodes and unique molecular identifiers added. Trizol reagent was used to extract RNA from every sample. Libraries were amplified in two PCR steps, with a second sample barcode and Illumina TruSeq adapters added in the second step. Sequencing of the libraries was done on an Illumina NovaSeq, producing 2 x 150 bp paired-end reads. In the paper's pipeline: The reads were demultiplexed and collapsed into UMI-guided consensus sequences using migec v1.2.7. Using mixcr v2.1.11, UMI consensuses were aligned to TRA and TRB V and J templates and then assembled into clonotypes. Expanded or contracted clonotypes were those called significant by both edgeR and NoisET, with noise models trained on biological replicates. edgeR calls used a false discovery rate-adjusted p below 0.01 and a log2 fold-change threshold of 1. As an exploratory analysis of dynamics, max-normalized trajectories of the 1000 most abundant clonotypes were examined with PCA combined with hierarchical clustering. Each responding clone was given a CD4 or CD8 phenotype based on the CD4+ and CD8+ repertoires, which had been sequenced separately. TCRdb reworked the public reads: Q25 trimming with fastp, MiXCR clone assembly, productive beta chains retained. Here each entry gathers all rows of one CDR3 protein and keeps the most common genes and DNA. TCRdb's processing, not the study's, gives the V and J calls here. The table for this sample lists approximately 490,000 distinct CDR3 sequences; just over 20% of them were counted only once. Jointly, the top ten make up roughly an eighth of the sample.

After removal of 6 bases from V and 0 bases from J, the junction retains 5 bases not matched to a gene. Its CDR3 holds 15 amino acids, cysteine through phenylalanine. Only the CDR3 region is kept as DNA, spanning 45 bases read in frame from base 1. Per the germline V gene (reference sequence), PRHDT is the CDR1 and FYEKMQ is the CDR2. PBMCs were isolated by Ficoll-Paque density gradient centrifugation. This clonotype was detected a few times. The specificity of this receptor is unknown. Qualities for individual bases were not recorded, and no much larger clone is one base off. This clonotype was sampled from an adult woman who had mild COVID-19 (a few samples of this study predate the infection). The sample titles of this study are shuffled in the database, so cell type and time point are left out; the donor was told from shared clones. This receptor chain uses TRBV13 and TRBJ2-1, and 7 junctional nucleotides match TRBD2. Input material: PBMCs or a T cell subset sorted from them (not recorded which). The bases are TGTGCCAGCAGACCCGAGCGGGGCTCCTACAATGAGCAGTTCTTC. Translated, this is CASRPERGSYNEQFF.